Below, 28 T cell receptor beta chains from the same sample are listed, as sequenced in a study of shared clonotypes between healthy human individuals. TCRdb's copy holds only in-frame clones and misses some; the assay was immunoSEQ multiplex PCR. The table lists 2 million to 2.5 million clones, roughly 93% of them singletons. Sample: naive CD4+ T cells from PBMCs. Subset in this sample: CD45RA+ positively selected. The receptor set was obtained from a young man in good health. Some clones in this sample may be carry-over from other donors' samples.

The chain carries TRBV18 and TRBJ2-5; 7 bases align to TRBD2. The CDR3 is made up of 14 amino acids. Trimming at V came to 3 bases and at J to 5 bases, leaving 6 bases not matched to a gene. The germline V gene encodes CDR1 KGHSH and CDR2 LQKENI. CDR3 protein: CASSPSSGWETQYF. The CDR3 DNA is TGTGCCAGCTCACCTTCTAGCGGATGGGAGACCCAGTACTTC.

The gene calls are TRBV27 and TRBJ2-1; D possibly matches TRBD1 or TRBD2 (5 bases each). Germline V lookup: CDR1 MNHEY, CDR2 SMNVEV (reference sequence). The CDR3 is made up of 16 amino acids. Deletions cut 4 bases from V and 5 bases from J, with 18 bases between. CDR3 region: CASSSIPGLGDNEQFF. In DNA, the CDR3 is TGTGCCAGCAGTTCTATCCCGGGATTAGGGGACAATGAGCAGTTCTTC.

This chain links TRBV5-4 with TRBJ1-1, with D possibly being TRBD1 (5 bases). The CDR3 spans 15 residues. Trimming removed 7 bases from V and 1 base from J, with 17 bases in between. Per the germline V gene, CDR1 is SGHNT and CDR2 is YYREEE (reference sequence). This CDR3 is CASGMGPRGNTEAFF. DNA for the CDR3: TGTGCCAGCGGGATGGGACCCCGGGGGAACACTGAAGCTTTCTTT.

The genes are TRBV30 and TRBJ1-2; possible D gene TRBD1, 5 bases. The CDR3 has 13 residues. The germline V and J ends were trimmed by 3 bases and 4 bases, with 12 bases remaining between them. The germline CDR1 and CDR2 sequences are GTSNPN and SVGIG (reference sequence). Here the CDR3 DNA reads TGTGCCTGGAGCTCCCTGGGGGGCTATGGCTACACCTTC. Translated, it gives CAWSSLGGYGYTF. Full variable domain (rest looked up from reference TRBV30 and TRBJ1-2): SQTIHQWPATLVQPVGSPLSLECTVEGTSNPNLYWYRQAAGRGLQLLFYSVGIGQISSEVPQNLSASRPQDRQFILSSKKLLLSDSGFYLCAWSSLGGYGYTFGSGTRLTVV.

This clone was counted once. The chain joins TRBV30 to TRBJ1-3; no firm D call. The V and J ends lost 3 bases and 0 bases respectively, with 6 bases between them. Germline assignment: CDR1 GTSNPN and CDR2 SVGIG (reference sequence). The CDR3 is 13 residues long. This chain's CDR3 is CAWRVISGNTIYF. Here the CDR3 DNA reads TGTGCCTGGAGGGTAATCTCTGGAAACACCATATATTTT.

CDR3 sequence: CASSAERHSGNTIYF. For the CDR3, the DNA is TGTGCCAGCAGCGCAGAACGACACTCTGGAAACACCATATATTTT. The chain carries TRBV9 and TRBJ1-3; D call uncertain. V was clipped by 3 bases and J by 0 bases, with 10 bases between them. The length of the CDR3 is 15 residues. The germline gives CDR1 SGDLS, CDR2 YYNGEE. Using reference TRBV9 and TRBJ1-3 for the parts outside the CDR3, the full variable domain is DSGVTQTPKHLITATGQRVTLRCSPRSGDLSVYWYQQSLDQGLQFLIQYYNGEERAKGNILERFSAQQFPDLHSELNLSSLELGDSALYFCASSAERHSGNTIYFGEGSWLTVV.

The V call is TRBV28, the J call TRBJ1-5; maybe TRBD1 (6 bases). With 8 bases removed from V and 5 bases from J, the gap between germline ends came to 19 bases. This CDR3 has 15 amino acids. Germline V CDR1 and CDR2: MDHEN, SYDVKM. The CDR3 DNA reads TGTGCCAGCCGACAAACGAGGGGGGTTCATCAGCCCCAGCATTTT. It translates to CASRQTRGVHQPQHF.

V gene TRBV27 combines with J gene TRBJ2-1; 9 nucleotides line up with TRBD1. J was trimmed by 7 bases and V by 5 bases; bases with no gene match: 9. CDR1 and CDR2 (germline): MNHEY, SMNVEV (reference sequence). The CDR3 is 15 residues long. CDR3 coding DNA: TGTGCCAGCAGTCTGCGGACAGGGGTACCAAATGAGCAGTTCTTC. Translated: CASSLRTGVPNEQFF.

The chain employs TRBV6-1 and TRBJ2-7; no reliable D call. This CDR3 is 12 amino acids long. V lost 5 bases, J lost 4 bases, and 9 bases lay in between. The germline V gene has CDR1 MNHNS and CDR2 SASEGT. CDR3 region: CASSRVWYEQYF. CDR3 DNA: TGTGCCAGCAGTAGGGTGTGGTACGAGCAGTACTTC.

The rearrangement uses TRBV4-1 and TRBJ2-1; 7 positions match TRBD1. CDR3 length: 15 amino acids. The V and J ends lost 6 bases and 2 bases, in that order; junction bases with no gene match: 7. CDR1 and CDR2 from the germline V gene are MGHRA and YSYEKL. The CDR3 DNA reads as TGCGCCAGCAGGGGCGTACAGGGGCCCTACAATGAGCAGTTCTTC. It translates to CASRGVQGPYNEQFF.

Turning to this clone: This sample also contains other DNA sequences that code for the same CDR3. V is TRBV28 and J is TRBJ2-1; 7 positions agree with TRBD1. The ends lost 7 bases at V and 0 bases at J; junction bases unmatched: 3. Germline V gene data show CDR1 as MDHEN and CDR2 as SYDVKM. The CDR3 has 14 amino acids. The CDR3 loop reads CASIGGSSYNEQFF. CDR3 sequence (DNA): TGTGCCAGCATAGGGGGCAGCTCCTACAATGAGCAGTTCTTC.

The genes are TRBV14 and TRBJ2-1; D is unresolved. Germline CDR1 reads SGHDN; CDR2 reads FVKESK. V lost 1 base and J lost 1, with 5 bases in between. The CDR3 sequence is 14 residues long. CDR3 in amino acids: CASSQVSSYNEQFF. As DNA, the CDR3 is TGTGCCAGCAGCCAAGTCTCTTCCTACAATGAGCAGTTCTTC.

This chain uses TRBV18 with TRBJ2-7, with TRBD2 matching 7 bases. With 2 bases clipped from V and 5 bases from J, the junction kept 12 bases outside the gene matches. This CDR3 spans 16 amino acids. Germline CDR1 KGHSH, CDR2 LQKENI. DNA of the CDR3: TGTGCCAGCTCACCAGGGTCGTGGCGGGGGTGGAACGAGCAGTACTTC. This gives the protein CASSPGSWRGWNEQYF.

This sequence joins TRBV2 and TRBJ2-1, with TRBD2 matching 7 bases. V trimming: 4 bases; J trimming: 2 bases; junction bases outside the gene matches: 8. This CDR3 has 16 amino acids. From germline, CDR1 is SNHLY and CDR2 FYNNEI. The CDR3 nucleotides are TGTGCCAGCAGTGCGGTGGCTAGCGGCCCCTACAATGAGCAGTTCTTC. This encodes CASSAVASGPYNEQFF. Full variable domain (rest looked up from reference TRBV2 and TRBJ2-1): EPEVTQTPSHQVTQMGQEVILRCVPISNHLYFYWYRQILGQKVEFLVSFYNNEISEKSEIFDDQFSVERPDGSNFTLKIRSTKLEDSAMYFCASSAVASGPYNEQFFGPGTRLTVL.

CDR3 in amino acids: CASSSTGTENEKLFF. The DNA of the CDR3 is TGTGCCAGCAGTTCGACCGGGACGGAGAATGAAAAACTGTTTTTT. This chain joins TRBV28 and TRBJ1-4; a weak D match, TRBD1 (5 bases). Germline V CDR1 and CDR2: MDHEN, SYDVKM. The CDR3 covers 15 residues. V lost 4 bases and J lost 5, with 14 bases in between.

The V gene is TRBV9, the J gene TRBJ1-2, with D possibly being TRBD1 (6 bases). Germline-derived CDR1 and CDR2 are SGDLS and YYNGEE. CDR3 length: 14 residues. V lost 3 bases and J 4 bases, leaving 13 bases between the germline ends. In nucleotides, the CDR3 is TGTGCCAGCAGCGCAGGGGAAGGTATCTATGGCTACACCTTC. It yields the protein CASSAGEGIYGYTF.

CDR3 amino acids: CASSKGLPSTDTQYF. The CDR3 nucleotides read TGTGCCAGCAGTAAGGGACTACCTAGCACAGATACGCAGTATTTT. The rearrangement uses TRBV25-1 and TRBJ2-3, with 7 positions matching TRBD2. Trimming at V came to 5 bases and at J to 0 bases, leaving 5 bases not matched to a gene. Germline V CDR1 and CDR2: MGHDK, SYGVNS. CDR3 size: 15 residues.

V and J are TRBV10-3 and TRBJ1-5, with TRBD1 identical over 10 bases. The V gene's germline CDR1 is ENHRY and CDR2 SYGVKD. V shed 6 bases and J 2 bases; nucleotides not matched to a gene: 10. There are 17 residues in the CDR3. CDR3 residues: CAISGTDRGLGNQPQHF. As DNA, the CDR3 is TGTGCCATCAGCGGAACAGACAGGGGGCTAGGCAATCAGCCCCAGCATTTT.

The chain joins TRBV27 to TRBJ2-1; D is possibly TRBD2 (5 bases). V shed 5 bases and J shed 0 bases, with 17 bases lying between them. Looked up from germline, CDR1 is MNHEY and CDR2 is SMNVEV (reference sequence). CDR3 length equals 17 residues. The CDR3 DNA follows: TGTGCCAGCAGTCCAGAACTAGGGCGGAGCTCCTACAATGAGCAGTTCTTC. Translated, it gives CASSPELGRSSYNEQFF.

The rearrangement joins TRBV5-1 to TRBJ1-4; D remains ambiguous. This CDR3 region has 15 residues. V lost 3 bases to trimming and J lost 0 bases, with 9 bases between them. The germline V gene has CDR1 SGHRS and CDR2 YFSETQ. The CDR3 coding sequence is TGCGCCAGCAGCTACGGGCATTCAACTAATGAAAAACTGTTTTTT. Translating it yields CASSYGHSTNEKLFF.

The chain combines TRBV19 with TRBJ1-4; TRBD1 aligns across 8 bases. V dropped 5 bases and J dropped 6; count of bases not matched to a gene: 8. The length of the CDR3 is 15 residues. CDR1 is LNHDA, CDR2 SQIVND, per germline (reference sequence). In DNA, the CDR3 is TGTGCCAGTAGTGCTGACAGGGGACCGTATGAAAAACTGTTTTTT. It codes for CASSADRGPYEKLFF.

V usage is TRBV11-2 and J usage is TRBJ2-5, with D possibly being TRBD1 (6 bases). The V end lost 5 bases, the J end lost 1 base, and 11 bases lay between the germline ends. CDR1 is SGHAT, CDR2 FQNNGV, per germline. The CDR3 length is 14 residues. CDR3 DNA sequence: TGTGCCAGCAGCACCGACAGGCCCCAAGAGACCCAGTACTTC. Translating gives CASSTDRPQETQYF.

Concerning this clone: Other nucleotide sequences from this sample produce the same CDR3. The chain links TRBV9 to TRBJ2-5; D not certain. CDR1 is SGDLS and CDR2 is YYNGEE in the germline V gene. Trimming took 0 bases from V and 2 from J, leaving 8 bases between them. CDR3 size: 14 residues. As DNA, the CDR3 is TGTGCCAGCAGCGTAGGATACATACAAGAGACCCAGTACTTC. Residues: CASSVGYIQETQYF.

A note on this clone: At the DNA level, this CDR3 is encoded by other sequences in the same sample as well. The rearrangement uses TRBV28 and TRBJ1-3; D remains ambiguous. V gave up 2 bases and J gave up 0 bases, with 2 bases separating them. The germline CDR1 and CDR2 sequences are MDHEN and SYDVKM. The length of the CDR3 is 13 residues. In nucleotides, the CDR3 is TGTGCCAGCAGTTTACCCTCTGGAAACACCATATATTTT. Amino acids: CASSLPSGNTIYF.

This clone was counted once. The rearrangement links TRBV2 to TRBJ2-1, with TRBD2 as a possible D gene (5 bases). Germline CDR1 and CDR2: SNHLY and FYNNEI. Trimming removed 7 bases at V and 7 bases at J, with 17 bases between. This CDR3 spans 14 amino acids. CDR3 bases: TGTGCCAGCACTGGGCCCTCCCCGGGGAATGAGCAGTTCTTC. Translating gives CASTGPSPGNEQFF.

The chain is built from TRBV28 and TRBJ2-3; D gene unclear. The CDR3 totals 12 residues. Trimming removed 6 bases from V and 4 bases from J, with 8 bases in between. Germline values: CDR1 MDHEN, CDR2 SYDVKM. The CDR3 DNA reads as TGTGCCAGCAGCCGCCCCCCAGATACGCAGTATTTT. It is translated as CASSRPPDTQYF.

The CDR3 spells CASSPWHLSGGADTQYF. The CDR3, as DNA: TGTGCCAGCTCACCATGGCATTTAAGCGGTGGGGCAGATACGCAGTATTTT. This rearrangement joins TRBV18 to TRBJ2-3; D is possibly TRBD2 (5 bases). This CDR3 contains 17 residues. Trimming stripped 2 bases from V and 4 bases from J, with 19 bases between. Germline CDR1 is KGHSH and CDR2 is LQKENI.

The chain couples TRBV27 to TRBJ1-1; 10 bases fit TRBD1. The CDR3 totals 15 residues. Trimming cost V 5 bases and J 4 bases; bases outside gene matches: 7. Germline CDR1 and CDR2: MNHEY and SMNVEV (reference sequence). The CDR3: CASSTPGQGGTEAFF. CDR3 nucleotides: TGTGCCAGCAGTACTCCAGGACAGGGGGGCACTGAAGCTTTCTTT.